This record covers a single T cell receptor (beta chain). Its antigen is not known. PCR employed 60 Vbeta and 13 Jbeta primers. Under the authors' procedure: A later analysis counted 80 million or so unique TCR beta chains, roughly 11 million shared. Here immunoSEQ multiplex PCR was the method, and the copy in TCRdb shows in-frame clones only, minus some. Clone size and the V and J calls come from that table; the DNA yielded D and trimming. This table holds around 160,000 clones, 70% found once. This sample is drawn from a study of cytomegalovirus exposure and HLA in healthy donors. Overall study findings and caveats: According to the study, some 160 TCR beta chains were cytomegalovirus-associated. A previous analysis found most TCR beta V segments productive roughly 90% or roughly 30% of the time.

Per the germline V gene, CDR1 is MNHEY and CDR2 is SMNVEV (reference sequence). The CDR3 length is 14 residues. V was cut by 5 bases and J by 3 bases, with 13 bases left in between. Material: PBMCs. The J gene is TRBJ1-1, the V gene TRBV27; a possible D gene is TRBD1 (5 bases). The TCR comes from a man aged 18 to 29 in good health and CMV-seropositive. CDR3 sequence: CASSPGGGYTEAFF. In nucleotides, the CDR3 is TGTGCCAGCAGTCCCGGTGGGGGGTACACTGAAGCTTTCTTT.